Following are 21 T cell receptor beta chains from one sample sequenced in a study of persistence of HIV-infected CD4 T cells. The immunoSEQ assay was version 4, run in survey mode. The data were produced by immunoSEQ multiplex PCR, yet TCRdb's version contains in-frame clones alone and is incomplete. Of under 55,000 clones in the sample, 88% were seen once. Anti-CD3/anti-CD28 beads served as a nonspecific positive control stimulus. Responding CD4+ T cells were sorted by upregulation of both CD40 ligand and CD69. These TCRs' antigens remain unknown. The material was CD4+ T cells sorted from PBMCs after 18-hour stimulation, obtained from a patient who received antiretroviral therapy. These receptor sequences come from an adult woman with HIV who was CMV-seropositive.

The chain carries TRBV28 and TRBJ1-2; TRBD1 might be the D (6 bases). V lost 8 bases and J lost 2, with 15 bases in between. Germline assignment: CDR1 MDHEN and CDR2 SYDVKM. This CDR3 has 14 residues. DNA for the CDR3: TGTGCCAGCGTTGGGGGGGGGCAGAACTATGGCTACACCTTC. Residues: CASVGGGQNYGYTF.

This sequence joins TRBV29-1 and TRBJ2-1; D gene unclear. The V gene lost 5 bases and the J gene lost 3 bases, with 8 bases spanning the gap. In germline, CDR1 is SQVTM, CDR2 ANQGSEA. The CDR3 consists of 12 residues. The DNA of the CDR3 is TGCAGCGTTAAATATGGCTACAATGAGCAGTTCTTC. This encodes CSVKYGYNEQFF.

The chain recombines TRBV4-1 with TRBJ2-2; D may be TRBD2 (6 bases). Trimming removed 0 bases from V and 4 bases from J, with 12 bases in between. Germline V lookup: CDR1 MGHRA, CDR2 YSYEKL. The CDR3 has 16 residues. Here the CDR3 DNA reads TGCGCCAGCAGCCAAGATAATGGGGGACTCACCGGGGAGCTGTTTTTT. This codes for CASSQDNGGLTGELFF.

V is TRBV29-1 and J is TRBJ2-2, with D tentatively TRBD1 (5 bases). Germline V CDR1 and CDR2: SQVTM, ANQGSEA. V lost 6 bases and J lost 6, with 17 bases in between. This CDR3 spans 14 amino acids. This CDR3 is CSVERGRASGELFF. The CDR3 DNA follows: TGCAGCGTCGAAAGGGGCAGGGCCTCCGGGGAGCTGTTTTTT.

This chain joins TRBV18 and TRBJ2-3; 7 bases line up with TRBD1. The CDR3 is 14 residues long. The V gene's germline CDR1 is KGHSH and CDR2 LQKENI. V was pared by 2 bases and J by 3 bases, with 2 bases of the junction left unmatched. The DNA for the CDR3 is TGTGCCAGCTCACCATTACAGGGGACAGATACGCAGTATTTT. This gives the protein CASSPLQGTDTQYF. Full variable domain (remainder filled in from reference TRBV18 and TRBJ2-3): NAGVMQNPRHLVRRRGQEARLRCSPMKGHSHVYWYRQLPEEGLKFMVYLQKENIIDESGMPKERFSAEFPKEGPSILRIQQVVRGDSAAYFCASSPLQGTDTQYFGPGTRLTVL.

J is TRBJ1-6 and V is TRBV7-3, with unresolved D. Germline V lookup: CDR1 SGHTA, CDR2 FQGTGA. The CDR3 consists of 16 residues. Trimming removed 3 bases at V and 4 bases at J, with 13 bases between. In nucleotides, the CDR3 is TGTGCCAGCAGCTTGACACACCGGAGTTATAATTCACCCCTCCACTTT. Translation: CASSLTHRSYNSPLHF.

The CDR3 region is CASSVGLRGTEAFF. The DNA for the CDR3 is TGCGCCAGCAGCGTCGGCCTCAGGGGGACTGAAGCTTTCTTT. The rearrangement uses TRBV5-1 and TRBJ1-1; 7 bases line up with TRBD1. Germline V gene data show CDR1 as SGHRS and CDR2 as YFSETQ. Losses at the gene ends were 4 bases for V and 5 bases for J; bases not matched to a gene: 8. CDR3 length: 14 residues.

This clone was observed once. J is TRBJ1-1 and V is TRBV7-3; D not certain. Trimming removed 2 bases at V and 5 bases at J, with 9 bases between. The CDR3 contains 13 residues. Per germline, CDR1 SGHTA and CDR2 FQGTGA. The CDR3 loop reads CASSLLGWTEAFF. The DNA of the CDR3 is TGTGCCAGCAGCTTACTGGGGTGGACTGAAGCTTTCTTT.

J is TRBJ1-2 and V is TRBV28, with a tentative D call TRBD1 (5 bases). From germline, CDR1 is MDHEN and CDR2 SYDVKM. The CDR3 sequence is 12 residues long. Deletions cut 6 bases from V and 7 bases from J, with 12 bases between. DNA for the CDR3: TGTGCCAGCAGCTCGGGGGGGTTTGGCTACACCTTC. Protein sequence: CASSSGGFGYTF.

CDR3 in DNA: TGCGCCAGCAGGGAACAGACAGCCGCCAATGAGCAGTTCTTC. This translates into CASREQTAANEQFF. The rearrangement joins TRBV10-2 to TRBJ2-1; possibly TRBD1 for D (5 bases). V lost 6 bases, J lost 6 bases, and 15 bases lay in between. CDR3 size: 14 residues. Germline lookup yields CDR1 WSHSY and CDR2 SAAADI.

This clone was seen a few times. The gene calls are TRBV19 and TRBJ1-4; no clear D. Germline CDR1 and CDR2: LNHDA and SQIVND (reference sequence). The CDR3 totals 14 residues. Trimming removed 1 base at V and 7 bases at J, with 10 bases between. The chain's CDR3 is CASSIGNRGEKLFF. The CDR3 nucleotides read TGTGCCAGTAGTATAGGGAACCGCGGTGAAAAACTGTTTTTT.

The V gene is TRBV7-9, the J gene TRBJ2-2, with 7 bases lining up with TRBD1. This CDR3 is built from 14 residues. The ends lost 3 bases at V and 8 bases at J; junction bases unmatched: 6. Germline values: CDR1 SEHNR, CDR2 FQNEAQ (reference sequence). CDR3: CASSLGQIQGELFF. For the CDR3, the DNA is TGTGCCAGCAGCTTGGGACAGATTCAGGGGGAGCTGTTTTTT.

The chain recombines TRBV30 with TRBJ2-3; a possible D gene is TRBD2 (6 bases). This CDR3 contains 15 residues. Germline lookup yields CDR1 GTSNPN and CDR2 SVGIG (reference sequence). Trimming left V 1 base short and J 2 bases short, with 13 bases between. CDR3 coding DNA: TGTGCCTGGAGTGGTTTAGCGGCCATCACAGATACGCAGTATTTT. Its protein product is CAWSGLAAITDTQYF.

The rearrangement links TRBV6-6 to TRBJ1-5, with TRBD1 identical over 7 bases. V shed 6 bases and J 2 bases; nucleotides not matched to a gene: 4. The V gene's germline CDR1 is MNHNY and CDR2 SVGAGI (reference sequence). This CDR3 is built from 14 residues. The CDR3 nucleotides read TGTGCCAGCAGCCAGGGGGGTGGCAATCAGCCCCAGCATTTT. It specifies CASSQGGGNQPQHF.

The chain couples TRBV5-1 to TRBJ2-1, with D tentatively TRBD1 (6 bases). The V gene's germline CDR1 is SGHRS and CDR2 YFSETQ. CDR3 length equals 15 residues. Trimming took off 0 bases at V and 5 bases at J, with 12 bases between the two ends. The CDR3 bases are TGCGCCAGCAGCTTGGGGCAGGGGATGGACAATGAGCAGTTCTTC. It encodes CASSLGQGMDNEQFF.

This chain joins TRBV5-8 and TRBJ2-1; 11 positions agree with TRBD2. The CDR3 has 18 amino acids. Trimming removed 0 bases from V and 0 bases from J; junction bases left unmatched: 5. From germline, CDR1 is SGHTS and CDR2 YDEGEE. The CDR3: CASSLEVAGGGSYNEQFF. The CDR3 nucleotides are TGTGCCAGCAGCTTGGAGGTAGCGGGGGGGGGCTCCTACAATGAGCAGTTCTTC.

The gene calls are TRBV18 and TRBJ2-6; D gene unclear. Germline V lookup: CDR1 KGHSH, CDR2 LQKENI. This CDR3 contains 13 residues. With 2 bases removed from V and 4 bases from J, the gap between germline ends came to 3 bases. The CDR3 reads CASSPTGANVLTF. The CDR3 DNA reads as TGTGCCAGCTCACCAACCGGGGCCAACGTCCTGACTTTC.

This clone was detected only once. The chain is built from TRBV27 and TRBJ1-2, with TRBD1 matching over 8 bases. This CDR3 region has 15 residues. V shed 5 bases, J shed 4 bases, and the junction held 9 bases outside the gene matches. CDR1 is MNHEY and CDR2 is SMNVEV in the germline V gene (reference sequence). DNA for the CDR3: TGTGCCAGCAGTCTGCGGACAGGGCGGGTCTATGGCTACACCTTC. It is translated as CASSLRTGRVYGYTF.

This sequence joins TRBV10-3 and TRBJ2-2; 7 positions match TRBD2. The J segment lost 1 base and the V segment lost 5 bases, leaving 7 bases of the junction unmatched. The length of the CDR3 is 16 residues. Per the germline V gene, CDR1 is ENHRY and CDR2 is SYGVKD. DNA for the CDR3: TGTGCCATCAGTAGCTTGACTAGCCAGAACACCGGGGAGCTGTTTTTT. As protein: CAISSLTSQNTGELFF.

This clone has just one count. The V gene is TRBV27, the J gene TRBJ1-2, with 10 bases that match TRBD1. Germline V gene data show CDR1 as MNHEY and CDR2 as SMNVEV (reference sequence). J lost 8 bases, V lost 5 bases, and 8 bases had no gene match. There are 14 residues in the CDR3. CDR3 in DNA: TGTGCCAGCAGTCCACGACAGGGGGCTTGGGGCTACACCTTC. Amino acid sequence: CASSPRQGAWGYTF.

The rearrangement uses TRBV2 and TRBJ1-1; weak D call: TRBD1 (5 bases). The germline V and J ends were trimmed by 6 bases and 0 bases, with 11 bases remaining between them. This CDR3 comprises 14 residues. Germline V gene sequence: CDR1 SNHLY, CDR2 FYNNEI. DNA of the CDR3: TGTGCCAGCAGGGGGAGGGGCATGAACACTGAAGCTTTCTTT. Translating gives CASRGRGMNTEAFF.